This is a list of T cell receptor beta chains from one sample in a study of T cell repertoires in ileal Crohn's disease. The table came from immunoSEQ multiplex PCR; TCRdb's copy has only in-frame clones and leaves some out. The data contain 25,000 to 30,000 clones, about 81% of them singletons. The sequenced material came from ileal tissue. Source of these receptors: an adult with Crohn's disease. CDR3s include the opening cysteine and the closing phenylalanine or tryptophan. A D gene is named only where the DNA matches it firmly. Clone size is stated in some rows and not others, as once, few, many or a class when expanded.

v_call	j_call	d_call	clone_size	cdr3_aa	cdr3_nt
TRBV2	TRBJ2-3	-	-	CASTVLGDTQYF	TGTGCCAGCACGGTTCTTGGAGATACGCAGTATTTT
TRBV5-4	TRBJ2-1	TRBD2	-	CASSPERGRNNEQFF	TGTGCCAGCAGCCCCGAGCGGGGGCGAAACAATGAGCAGTTCTTC
TRBV19	TRBJ2-7	-	-	CASSSGDSPYEQYF	TGTGCCAGTAGTTCCGGAGACAGTCCCTACGAGCAGTACTTC
TRBV27	TRBJ1-2	TRBD1	-	CASSTTTGPLYGYTF	TGTGCCAGCAGTACAACGACAGGGCCCCTCTATGGCTACACCTTC
TRBV6-5	TRBJ2-1	-	-	CASRPEGLREQFF	TGTGCCAGCCGACCCGAGGGATTGCGTGAGCAGTTCTTC
TRBV6-1	TRBJ1-5	-	-	CASSARRSNQPQHF	TGTGCCAGCAGTGCCCGGAGGAGCAATCAGCCCCAGCATTTT
TRBV7-2	TRBJ1-1	-	-	CASSLGREHPEAFF	TGTGCCAGCAGCCTTGGGCGGGAACATCCTGAAGCTTTCTTT
TRBV5-5	TRBJ1-2	-	-	CASSTGEAAFYGYTF	TGTGCCAGCAGCACCGGAGAGGCGGCCTTCTATGGCTACACCTTC
TRBV2	TRBJ1-4	TRBD1	once	CASRWDRANEKLFF	TGTGCCAGCAGATGGGACAGGGCTAATGAAAAACTGTTTTTT
TRBV6-1	TRBJ1-2	TRBD1	few	CARGGQGLGYTF	TGTGCCAGGGGGGGACAGGGGCTTGGCTACACCTTC
TRBV9	TRBJ1-6	TRBD1	-	CASSRDSNNSPLHF	TGTGCCAGCAGCCGGGACAGTAATAATTCACCCCTCCACTTT
TRBV5-4	TRBJ2-7	TRBD1	-	CASSLGTGSPYEQYF	TGTGCCAGCAGCTTGGGGACAGGGAGTCCCTACGAGCAGTACTTC
TRBV6-1	TRBJ1-3	-	-	CASSEPRFYSDHGNTIYF	TGTGCCAGCAGTGAACCTAGATTCTACTCTGACCACGGAAACACCATATATTTT
TRBV15	TRBJ2-3	TRBD1	few	CATSSRDRDFTDTQYF	TGTGCCACCAGCAGTCGGGACAGGGACTTCACAGATACGCAGTATTTT
TRBV4-3	TRBJ1-2	TRBD1	-	CASSHDRGYGYTF	TGCGCCAGCAGCCACGACAGGGGCTATGGCTACACCTTC
TRBV30	TRBJ2-3	-	-	CAWGPEGASTDTQYF	TGTGCCTGGGGCCCAGAGGGTGCTAGCACAGATACGCAGTATTTT
TRBV7-8	TRBJ2-5	TRBD2	-	CASSLFGLARETQYF	TGTGCCAGCAGCTTATTCGGACTAGCGCGGGAGACCCAGTACTTC
TRBV4-3	TRBJ1-2	-	-	CASSQDLSGGSGYTF	TGCGCCAGCAGCCAAGATCTTTCTGGAGGGTCTGGCTACACCTTC
TRBV5-1	TRBJ2-7	-	-	CASSLGRVGSYEQYF	TGCGCCAGCAGCTTGGGCAGGGTCGGTTCCTACGAGCAGTACTTC